The text below deals with one T cell receptor (beta chain). Antigen: not known. Sequenced by immunoSEQ multiplex PCR; TCRdb stores in-frame clones only, minus some. The table includes 98,000 or so clones, 68% detected once. This sample is drawn from a study of shared clonotypes between healthy human individuals. Study-wide points: Only a few donors were included, so the genetic and exposure-history diversity represented was limited.

CDR3 size: 14 residues. V was cut by 6 bases and J by 10 bases, with 21 bases left in between. Germline V lookup: CDR1 MNHEY, CDR2 SMNVEV (reference sequence). The chain uses TRBV27 and TRBJ1-1; D not certain. The material sequenced was memory CD8+ T cells sorted from blood. Documented subset: CD45RO+ cells pooled with CCR7-negative TemRA cells. The sequence came from a woman aged 25 to 39 in good health. This chain's CDR3 is CASSDATPLAGAFF. CDR3 DNA: TGTGCCAGCAGCGACGCCACGCCCCTAGCGGGAGCTTTCTTT.